This T cell receptor (beta chain) was sequenced for a study of CD8 T cells in ankylosing spondylitis (dated by TCRdb to 2015 to 2018). The study in broad terms: The study set out to find disease-linked TCR variants by profiling T cell receptor beta repertoires in ankylosing spondylitis patients and healthy donors. In total, the full study cohort was made up of some 110 healthy donors and 25 to 30 ankylosing spondylitis patients. Peripheral blood samples were taken, and synovial fluid was additionally collected from ankylosing spondylitis patients.

The CDR3 runs 15 amino acids, cysteine and phenylalanine included. Only the CDR3 DNA stays, 45 bases, in frame from base 1. Here V drops 7 bases and J drops 4 bases, and the junction holds 7 bases not matched to any gene. CDR1 is given as MNHNS and CDR2 as SASEGT, both from the germline V gene. TCRdb shows the sequencer as Illumina HiSeq 2500. Quantitative 5'-RACE with molecular barcodes was used to prepare TCR beta libraries. Per the original workflow: Disease-linked TCR variants were identified with a new computational method built on a probabilistic model of VDJ rearrangement. The public reads were quality trimmed at Q25 with fastp and then assembled into clones with MiXCR by TCRdb, keeping productive beta chains. A single entry per CDR3 protein holds the most common genes and DNA from its merged rows. TCRdb assigned the V and J calls; the authors' analysis was not used. This sample gives 180,000 or so distinct CDR3 sequences in total; about 9.9% of them show up just once. About 29% of the sample lies in the top ten.

What the research found in general, with its limitations: Blood from ankylosing spondylitis patients appeared to be characterized by a TCR beta motif composed of eight or nine highly homologous amino acid variants. Significant enrichment of the disease-linked clones was reported in matched synovial fluid samples from ankylosing spondylitis patients. The disease-linked clones showed a CD8+ phenotype and occurred at relatively low frequencies in peripheral blood. Some motif variants were previously reported in synovial fluid and blood of reactive arthritis patients, suggesting common disease-initiation mechanisms.

This clonotype has a count of ten or more. No antigen is known for it. No qualities accompany the bases; no much larger clone lies one base away. Sequencing was done on a sample of blood, either unsorted or a sorted T cell fraction (not recorded which). The V and J genes are TRBV6-1 and TRBJ2-2, and 9 bases in between align with TRBD2. The clonotype originates from a male donor with ankylosing spondylitis or in good health (not recorded which). The CDR3 amino acid sequence is: CASKRGVDITGELFF. The DNA reads TGTGCCAGCAAGCGGGGGGTCGACATCACCGGGGAGCTGTTTTTT.